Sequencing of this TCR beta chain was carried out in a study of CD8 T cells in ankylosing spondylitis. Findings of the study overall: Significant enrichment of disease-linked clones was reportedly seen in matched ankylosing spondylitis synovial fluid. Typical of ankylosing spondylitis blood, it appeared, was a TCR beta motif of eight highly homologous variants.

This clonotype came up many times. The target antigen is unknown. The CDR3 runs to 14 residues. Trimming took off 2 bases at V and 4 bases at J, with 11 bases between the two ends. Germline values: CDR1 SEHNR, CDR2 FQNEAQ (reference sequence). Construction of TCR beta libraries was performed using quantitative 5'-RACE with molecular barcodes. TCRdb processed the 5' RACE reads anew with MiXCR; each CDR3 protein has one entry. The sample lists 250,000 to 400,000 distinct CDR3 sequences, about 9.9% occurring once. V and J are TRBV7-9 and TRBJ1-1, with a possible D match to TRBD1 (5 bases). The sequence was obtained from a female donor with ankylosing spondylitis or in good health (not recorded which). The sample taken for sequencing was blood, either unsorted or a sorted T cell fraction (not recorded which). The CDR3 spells CASSLWDGTTEAFF. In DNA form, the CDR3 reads TGTGCCAGCAGCTTATGGGATGGGACCACTGAAGCTTTCTTT.